These 5 T cell receptor beta chains share one sample of origin, sequenced in a study of blood T cell repertoires in COVID-19. Method: immunoSEQ multiplex PCR; TCRdb's copy keeps in-frame clones and lacks some. Of roughly 43,000 clones listed, approximately 85% were seen once; the top ten hold 10% to 15%. The sequencing sample was made of peripheral blood. Receptors originate from a human donor in a cohort sampled during active COVID-19.

This chain connects TRBV18 to TRBJ2-5, with D unresolved. V was cut by 3 bases and J by 4 bases, with 9 bases left in between. From germline, CDR1 is KGHSH and CDR2 LQKENI. The CDR3 is 13 amino acids. CDR3 bases: TGTGCCAGCTCACCTTTCGGGTCAGAGACCCAGTACTTC. Translated: CASSPFGSETQYF.

This chain connects TRBV27 to TRBJ2-7; 9 bases are a match to TRBD1. Germline lookup yields CDR1 MNHEY and CDR2 SMNVEV (reference sequence). V dropped 8 bases and J dropped 5; count of bases not matched to a gene: 10. The CDR3 loop spans 14 amino acids. The CDR3 region is CASGSGTGSHEQYF. The DNA of the CDR3 is TGTGCCAGCGGCTCTGGGACAGGGTCCCACGAGCAGTACTTC.

This clone has a single count. The genes are TRBV2 and TRBJ1-5, with a weak D call TRBD1 (6 bases). This CDR3 comprises 15 residues. Trimming took 7 bases from V and 5 from J, leaving 18 bases between them. Germline assignment: CDR1 SNHLY and CDR2 FYNNEI. The CDR3 reads CASTYLGGGDQPQHF. The CDR3 nucleotides are TGTGCCAGCACCTATCTGGGAGGGGGAGATCAGCCCCAGCATTTT.

This chain links TRBV11-2 with TRBJ2-3; TRBD2 agrees at 13 bases. This CDR3 contains 18 residues. After removal of 2 bases from V and 0 bases from J, the junction contained 5 bases not matched to a gene. Germline-derived CDR1 and CDR2 are SGHAT and FQNNGV. The CDR3, as DNA: TGTGCCAGCAGCTTAAGACTAGCGGGGGGTCCAAGCACAGATACGCAGTATTTT. Amino acid sequence: CASSLRLAGGPSTDTQYF.

The chain uses TRBV24-1 and TRBJ2-7; 12 nucleotides match TRBD1. V gave up 3 bases and J gave up 4 bases; unmatched junction bases: 3. The CDR3 is made up of 15 amino acids. Germline-derived CDR1 and CDR2 are KGHDR and SFDVKD. CDR3 sequence (DNA): TGTGCCACCAGTGATCCGGGACAGGGGGCATACGAGCAGTACTTC. The encoded protein is CATSDPGQGAYEQYF.